Described below is a single TCR beta chain sequence and its context. The antigen this receptor binds is unknown. Base qualities were left out, and no much larger clone turns up one base away. The record originates from a study of OX40 agonist ivuxolimab in advanced cancers. With regard to the full study: The costimulatory receptor OX40 (CD134) was targeted by ivuxolimab, a fully human IgG2 agonistic monoclonal antibody. Prior anti-PD-1, anti-PD-L1 or anti-CTLA-4 therapy was permitted, and 40% to 50% of dose-escalation patients had received checkpoint inhibitors. In the dose-escalation cohort, 65% to 85% of patients were male, and the mean age was 60 years with a range of about 20 to 90. The purpose of peripheral TCRbeta sequencing was to test whether ivuxolimab changed TCR sequence diversity and led to clonal T-cell expansion. Of the approximately 50 dose-escalation patients, hepatocellular carcinoma was present in approximately 20, melanoma in some 15, renal cell carcinoma in 9 and head and neck cancer in 9. Three dose-escalation patients achieved partial responses, one with hepatocellular carcinoma and two with cutaneous melanoma. The monotherapy dose-escalation portion (N ≈ 55 patients) of the phase I ivuxolimab trial is reported in the paper. Intravenous ivuxolimab was administered to patients every 2 weeks at six dose levels: 0.01, 0.1, 0.3, 1.5, 3 and 10 mg/kg.

For sequencing of the TCRbeta CDR3 region, genomic DNA was extracted from the sorted cells. The immunoSEQ Assay was used for sequencing of TCRbeta CDR3 regions. TCRdb limited this immuneACCESS table to in-frame rearrangements with V and J called. A share of clones is missing; checked studies link under half to unresolved V genes, and the rest is unexplained. Recorded for this sample are tens of thousands of clones; about 82% of them occurred a single time. The ten biggest clones cover under 0.75% of the sample. The trial excluded patients who had a history of autoimmune disease or who were on systemic immunosuppression. In every dose cohort, peripheral blood was drawn for TCR sequencing at baseline, cycle 4 day 1, and cycle 7 day 1. Samples were obtained from an open-label, multicenter, first-in-human phase I dose-escalation trial of ivuxolimab. Adults with locally advanced or metastatic melanoma, renal cell, hepatocellular, or head and neck squamous cell carcinoma were enrolled in the trial. CD4+ and CD8+ T cells were sorted separately from peripheral blood before TCR sequencing.

V is cut back by 5 bases and J by 4 bases, with 7 bases in the junction unmatched. CDR1 is given as MNHNS and CDR2 as SASEGT, both from the germline V gene. Including cysteine and phenylalanine, the CDR3 has 14 amino acids. The retained sequence is limited to the CDR3, 42 bases, with the frame set at the first base. What the work shows at the level of the full study, not this receptor alone: Clonal expansion of both CD4+ and CD8+ blood T cells was observed from baseline to week 6 at doses 0.1 to 3.0 mg/kg. Antigen specificity was not determined for the clonally expanded peripheral T cells. Low levels of normalized T-cell clonal expansion were also seen in some nonresponding patients. In the 0.1-3.0 mg/kg groups, partial responders had among the lowest normalized peripheral clonal expansion, particularly in CD8+ T cells. After ivuxolimab, more expanded clones were found on average in CD8+ T cells than in CD4+ T cells.

The receptor chain draws on TRBV6-1 and TRBJ1-2; 7 nucleotides in the junction match TRBD1. The specimen was CD4+ or CD8+ T cells sorted from blood, collected in a trial of the OX40 agonist ivuxolimab. This clonotype was obtained from an adult with an advanced solid tumor such as melanoma, head and neck, liver or kidney cancer. The bases read TGTGCCAGCAGTACAGGGGATTTAAGCTATGGCTACACCTTC. Translation gives CASSTGDLSYGYTF.